Below, 2 T cell receptor beta chains from the same sample are listed, as sequenced in a study of shared clonotypes between healthy human individuals. Libraries were prepared by immunoSEQ multiplex PCR; TCRdb keeps only in-frame clonotypes and omits some of them. The profile shows about 1.5 million clones, nearly 99% of them singletons. The sample taken for sequencing was naive CD4+ T cells sorted from blood. The subset here: CD45RA+ positively selected. The receptors come from a man under 40 in good health.

This chain uses TRBV28 with TRBJ1-5; D is unclear. Deletions cut 3 bases from V and 3 bases from J, with 15 bases between. Looked up from germline, CDR1 is MDHEN and CDR2 is SYDVKM. The CDR3 extends over 16 amino acids. The CDR3 spells CASSFLLGVINQPQHF. The CDR3 bases are TGTGCCAGCAGTTTCCTCTTAGGTGTAATCAATCAGCCCCAGCATTTT.

This chain connects TRBV10-1 to TRBJ2-3; D uncertain. Germline CDR1 reads WNHNN; CDR2 reads SYGVQD (reference sequence). The V end lost 0 bases, the J end lost 7 bases, and 5 bases lay between the germline ends. This CDR3 is built from 12 residues. CDR3 nucleotide sequence: TGCGCCAGCAGTGAGTCAATTAATACGCAGTATTTT. It yields the protein CASSESINTQYF.